This record concerns one T cell receptor beta chain sequence. Its antigen specificity is not known. No base-level quality is on record; no much larger clone is a single base apart. The data originate from a study of response to subunit inactivated influenza vaccine (dated 2018 in TCRdb). Broadly, across the study: Deep quantitative T cell receptor repertoire profiling was used in the study to track responses to a trivalent subunit inactivated influenza vaccine.

Library preparation employed RT-PCR. Data came from an Illumina HiSeq 2500. TCRdb ran its own pipeline on the public reads, namely fastp trimming at Q25 and MiXCR clone calling, and kept in-frame beta chains. A single entry per CDR3 protein holds the most common genes and DNA from its merged rows. Here the sample has fewer than 350,000 distinct CDR3 sequences; roughly 22% occur a single time. Of the sample, about 9.4% falls within the top ten clones. Summary of the overall study and its limitations: It was suggested by the authors that each seasonal influenza vaccination may recruit only a limited number of new T cells.

The TCR was taken from a man aged 45 to 75 who received an inactivated influenza vaccine. Donor details come from another sample of the same person, matched by shared clones. The sequencing used PBMCs from blood, collected less than 22 months after vaccination.

The CDR3 amino acid sequence is: CSAVRYSNQPQHF. The nucleotide sequence reads TGCAGTGCTGTCAGGTATAGCAATCAGCCCCAGCATTTT. The chain uses TRBV20-1 and TRBJ1-5; the D gene is unclear. V drops 5 bases and J drops 0 bases, leaving 8 bases in between. Measured from the cysteine to the phenylalanine, the CDR3 is 13 residues long. Only the CDR3 region is kept as DNA, spanning 39 bases read in frame from base 1. The germline V gene (reference sequence) provides CDR1 DFQATT and CDR2 SNEGSKA.